The next 7 T cell receptor beta chains were all read from a single sample in a study of blood T cell repertoires in COVID-19. Produced via immunoSEQ multiplex PCR; TCRdb's table is partial and in-frame only. The sample records about 180,000 clones, about 85% being singletons. What was sequenced was peripheral blood. The receptors originated from a man older than 75 with COVID-19, enrolled during active disease.

This sequence joins TRBV18 and TRBJ1-4; 7 bases align to TRBD1. This CDR3 region has 15 residues. V shed 3 bases, J shed 4 bases, and the junction held 5 bases outside the gene matches. Germline V gene data show CDR1 as KGHSH and CDR2 as LQKENI. CDR3 protein: CASSPLRDSNEKLFF. The CDR3 DNA reads TGTGCCAGCTCACCCCTCCGGGACAGTAATGAAAAACTGTTTTTT.

The chain joins TRBV9 to TRBJ2-3, with 7 nucleotides matching TRBD2. CDR3 length: 16 residues. The germline CDR1 and CDR2 sequences are SGDLS and YYNGEE. The V segment lost 4 bases and the J segment 2 bases; nucleotides outside the gene matches: 10. The CDR3 reads CASSPRFGGVTDTQYF. The CDR3 nucleotides are TGTGCCAGCAGCCCCCGCTTTGGGGGGGTCACAGATACGCAGTATTTT.

This chain connects TRBV5-8 to TRBJ1-1, with 10 bases matching TRBD1. J was trimmed by 6 bases and V by 5 bases; bases with no gene match: 7. The CDR3 is 14 amino acids. Germline V gives CDR1 SGHTS, CDR2 YDEGEE. The CDR3 region is CASRWTGGLSEAFF. Here the CDR3 DNA reads TGTGCCAGCAGATGGACAGGGGGATTGTCTGAAGCTTTCTTT.

V is TRBV4-2 and J is TRBJ2-1; the match to TRBD2 covers 12 bases. Unmatched junction bases numbered 6, after V lost 5 bases and J lost 13 bases. The CDR3 sequence is 13 residues long. Germline assignment: CDR1 LGHNA and CDR2 YNFKEQ. This CDR3 reads CASSITSGGSQFF. The DNA of the CDR3 is TGTGCCAGCAGCATTACTAGCGGGGGGTCTCAGTTCTTC.

The chain couples TRBV28 to TRBJ1-6, with D uncertain. The germline V and J ends were trimmed by 1 base and 10 bases, with 5 bases remaining between them. CDR3 length: 12 amino acids. From germline, CDR1 is MDHEN and CDR2 SYDVKM. Written as DNA, the CDR3 is TGTGCCAGCAGTTTATTAGAGTCACCCCTCCACTTT. This gives the protein CASSLLESPLHF.

The chain has TRBV2 and TRBJ1-3, with no clear D. V lost 0 bases and J 0 bases, leaving 12 bases between the germline ends. In germline, CDR1 is SNHLY, CDR2 FYNNEI. The length of the CDR3 is 17 residues. In DNA, the CDR3 is TGTGCCAGCAGTGAAGCGCTTCCGGGGTACTCTGGAAACACCATATATTTT. Translated: CASSEALPGYSGNTIYF.

This chain connects TRBV4-3 to TRBJ2-3; 10 positions match TRBD2. Germline lookup yields CDR1 LGHNA and CDR2 YSLEER. J was trimmed by 1 base and V by 3 bases; bases with no gene match: 10. This CDR3 is 18 amino acids long. CDR3: CASSQDYSGTSGTDTQYF. CDR3 DNA sequence: TGCGCCAGCAGCCAGGACTATTCCGGGACTAGCGGCACAGATACGCAGTATTTT.